Below, one TCR beta chain is given with its context. What it recognizes is unknown. Germline is not matched at one junction end, which may reflect a read error. This CDR3 has 17 amino acids. Germline V gene sequence: CDR1 SQVTM, CDR2 ANQGSEA. Method: immunoSEQ multiplex PCR; TCRdb's copy keeps in-frame clones and lacks some. The sample comprises 30,000 to 40,000 clones, approximately 80% of which are singletons, and 2.3% rests with the top ten. The data belong to a study of T cells in narcolepsy. The study's findings and limits: In some patient and control memory CD4+ samples, autoreactive clones were absent. HCRT-specific and TRIB2-specific autoreactive clonotypes appeared among same-patient CSF and blood CD4+ clonotypes.

Sequenced input: memory (CD45RA-) CD4+ T cells from blood. The chain combines TRBV29-1 with TRBJ2-1; 15 nucleotides match TRBD2. The clonotype comes from a human donor in good health. CDR3 sequence reads: CSLPGLAGGSSYSEQFF. Here the CDR3 DNA reads TGCAGCCTACCGGGACTAGCGGGGGGCAGCTCCTACAGTGAGCAGTTCTTC.